This T cell receptor beta chain was obtained from a study of blood T cell repertoires in COVID-19 (dated by TCRdb to 2020 to 2021). Background on the whole study: The collaborator samples originated in the United States, Italy and Spain and spanned the acute and convalescent phases of COVID-19. The material from the prospective study consisted of cDNA or gDNA derived from T cells, B-cell-depleted T cells, or PBMCs. The dataset comprised deeply sampled blood TCRbeta repertoires from subjects exposed to, actively infected with, or recovered from COVID-19. The repertoires were made available in a free public database intended to serve as a resource for research on the immune response to SARS-CoV-2. Samples came from the ongoing ImmuneRACE study (first 160 participants) plus 1,254 subjects from 6 global collaborators. The sample metadata nearly always contained a de-identified subject ID, COVID-19 status, age in years and sex. Where HLA class I and class II types were available, the types were taken from metadata supplied by the sample provider, not from assay-based typing. Paper-wide results and their limitations: How much clinical and demographic metadata was included differed by source and by participant, and the metadata was provided uncurated.

Note on this clone: The specificity of this receptor is unknown. No qualities accompany the bases; no much larger clone lies one base away.

TCRbeta CDR3 regions were amplified from genomic DNA by means of the immunoSEQ Assay, a bias-controlled multiplex PCR. The paper's processing steps were these. Nucleated cell counts per sample were estimated from amplification of reference gene primers within the assay. Sequence reads were collapsed and filtered to measure the absolute abundance of every unique TCRbeta CDR3 rearrangement. For each sample, productive Simpson clonality was calculated as the square root of Simpson's diversity index over productive rearrangements. TCRdb holds this immuneACCESS table with in-frame rearrangements only. Some clones are missing; in checked studies, unresolved V genes explain under half, and the rest has no known cause. Clonal size and the V and J genes are those of that table, whereas D and trimming came from the DNA. This sample gives 200,000 to 250,000 clones in total; around 87% of them show up just once. The ten largest make up more than 2.5% of the sample.

The collaborating institutions used their own protocols to collect whole blood in K2EDTA tubes. For TCRbeta analysis, collaborators shipped samples as frozen whole blood, isolated PBMCs, or DNA extracted from either of those sample types. From the germline V gene, CDR1 is SGHTA and CDR2 is FQGNSA. Reading from cysteine to phenylalanine, the CDR3 counts 14 amino acids. Only the CDR3 portion is preserved as DNA: 42 bases, with reading frame beginning at the first base. V is reduced by 5 bases and J by 5 bases, leaving a spacing of 14 bases between them. The specimen was peripheral blood. The chain was built from TRBV7-2 and TRBJ2-3; the D gene cannot be resolved reliably. The source is a man in his fifties or sixties with acute or convalescent COVID-19. The CDR3 sequence is CASSPIRVGDTQYF. Read as DNA, the sequence is TGTGCCAGCAGCCCTATTCGAGTTGGAGATACGCAGTATTTT.